This T cell receptor beta chain was found in a study of cytotoxic CD8 clonotypes in ibrutinib-treated CLL (dated by TCRdb to about 2021). Study-level background: In this cohort, approximately 15 patients were treatment-naive and approximately twelve were relapsed/refractory, while some 18 had unmutated IGHV. Cryopreserved peripheral blood mononuclear cells were collected at three points: before therapy, at response, and at either sustained remission or disease progression. Every remission and progressive disease sample was obtained while ibrutinib was still being received by the patients. Partial responses were observed in roughly 24 patients and complete responses in 2; after a median follow-up of around 64 months, remission was maintained in roughly 15 patients and progression was observed in some 12. Samples at response were collected after a median of about 13 months of treatment, with a range of about 6 to 36 months. Of the approximately 91 people in the trial, some 28 had longitudinal samples available. Samples averaged roughly 260,000 productive templates and about 94,000 productive rearrangements. Results and caveats for the whole study, not just this receptor: Sustained-remission and progressing patients did not have matched sampling times, and lymph node repertoires were not examined. At ibrutinib response clonality went up, during sustained remission it held steady, and at progression it dropped back toward baseline. Public clonotypes were rare and either shrank or stayed stable during treatment, and the rise in clonality at ibrutinib response reflected expansion of private clonotypes. Baseline clonality exceeded that of age-matched healthy donors and correlated strongly with circulating CD8+ T-cell counts.

What this sample's time point label stands for: progressive disease on ibrutinib. For TCR beta library preparation, roughly 2 micrograms of genomic DNA was extracted from cryopreserved PBMCs. Longitudinal blood samples from CLL patients on ibrutinib monotherapy underwent high-throughput TCR beta sequencing. The patients took part in an open-label, single-center phase 2 trial of ibrutinib monotherapy. The V and J ends are trimmed by 6 bases and 5 bases, leaving 16 bases between them. Via the germline V gene, CDR1 is SNHLY and CDR2 FYNNEI. From the cysteine through the phenylalanine, the CDR3 covers 14 amino acids. Of the read, only the CDR3 DNA is kept; its 42 bases are in frame from base 1. A MiSeq instrument was used for deep resolution sequencing, which targeted depths ranging from 1 in 1 million up to 1 in 200,000 T cells, with coverage averaging 10x for each clonotype. The immunoSEQ hsTCRB Kit was used to generate TCR beta libraries. In the authors' own workflow: The data were analyzed with ImmunoSEQ Analyzer and ImmunoSEQ Data Assistant, and V, D and J gene assignments followed IMGT definitions. Clonality, which ranges from 0 to 1, was calculated as one minus the normalized Shannon entropy of productive rearrangement frequencies. Only overrepresented clonotypes making up at least 0.05% of each patient's repertoire were included in the public clonotype analysis. Repertoires from approximately 13 age-matched healthy donors in immuneACCESS were used as clonality controls. TCRdb retrieved this table from immuneACCESS and kept in-frame rearrangements only. Not all clones are present; in checked studies, unresolved V genes account for under half, and no reason is known for the remainder. The V and J calls and clone size were taken over from that table, and D and trimming were inferred from the DNA. For this sample there are 250,000 to 350,000 clones; 60% to 80% appear just once. The ten most abundant clones make up 5.6% of the sample.

Concerning this clone itself: No cognate antigen has been identified for it. Nothing much larger sits one base from this clone, and base qualities are not available.

Rearrangement joined TRBV2 to TRBJ2-5, with the D gene call left open. This sequence was found in a human donor with chronic lymphocytic leukemia. The sequences come from PBMCs, collected at disease progression, from a patient treated with ibrutinib. The CDR3 region has the sequence CASRKTRRWETQYF. The sequence in DNA is TGTGCCAGCAGAAAGACTCGCCGGTGGGAGACCCAGTACTTC.